The rows below give T cell receptor beta chains drawn from one sample of a study of T cell changes during pregnancy in multiple sclerosis. Measured with immunoSEQ multiplex PCR; TCRdb has only the in-frame clones, and not every one. This table has fewer than 35,000 clones, over 85% appearing once. The specimen was CD4+ T cells from peripheral blood mononuclear cells, collected in the second trimester of pregnancy. These receptors originate from a female donor in good health, enrolled as a control in a pregnancy study. The CDR3 runs from the conserved cysteine through the conserved F or W. D genes are given only for firm matches. Size is stated for part of the rows, as once, few or many counts, or as a class when the clone is expanded.

TRBJ2-7	TRBD2	TRBV19	.	TGTGCCAGTAGTGCGGGACTAGCCTACGAGCAGTACTTC	CASSAGLAYEQYF
TRBJ1-1	.	TRBV18	.	TGTGCCAGCTCGGCCGCAGGGCCCCTGTTTGTGGGGGCCACTGAAGCTTTCTTT	CASSAAGPLFVGATEAFF
TRBJ2-5	TRBD2	TRBV7-2	.	TGTGCCAGCAGCTGGACCGTAGCGGGGGGGCGCATCGGAGAGACCCAGTACTTC	CASSWTVAGGRIGETQYF
TRBJ2-2	.	TRBV5-1	once	TGCGCCAGCAGCTCCGGGGCAGGGGTCACCGGGGAGCTGTTTTTT	CASSSGAGVTGELFF
TRBJ2-1	TRBD1	TRBV18	.	TGTGCCAGCTCACCGACAGGGGGCGCCGGGCAGTTCTTC	CASSPTGGAGQFF
TRBJ1-5	TRBD1	TRBV29-1	.	TGCAGCGTTGAAGATTGTGAGGACAGGTCCAATCAGCCCCAGCATTTT	CSVEDCEDRSNQPQHF
TRBJ2-1	TRBD1	TRBV5-5	.	TGTGCCAGCAGCGGAGGGACAGGGGATCAATACAATGAGCAGTTCTTC	CASSGGTGDQYNEQFF
TRBJ2-3	TRBD2	TRBV9	.	TGTGCCAGCAGCGTTACTAGCGGGGGCCCAAGCACAGATACGCAGTATTTT	CASSVTSGGPSTDTQYF
TRBJ1-4	TRBD1	TRBV6-5	.	TGTGCCAGCAGTAAAGACAGGGGGTTTAATGAAAAACTGTTTTTT	CASSKDRGFNEKLFF
TRBJ1-1	TRBD1	TRBV19	.	TGTGCCAGTACTTTAGGGACAGGGCTAGGCGTTGGCACTGAAGCTTTCTTT	CASTLGTGLGVGTEAFF
TRBJ2-2	TRBD1	TRBV10-1	.	TGCGCCAGCAGTGCGACAGGGGGCCGGACCGGGGAGCTGTTTTTT	CASSATGGRTGELFF
TRBJ1-1	TRBD1	TRBV2	.	TGTGCCAGCATCCGGGGGGGACAGCAGAACACTGAAGCTTTCTTT	CASIRGGQQNTEAFF
TRBJ2-7	.	TRBV11-2	once	TGTGCCAGCAGCTCGCCGGGACTCCCTCATTACGAGCAGTACTTC	CASSSPGLPHYEQYF
TRBJ2-1	TRBD2	TRBV30	.	TGTGCCTGGAGTGTAGGTCTAGCGGGAGAGAATGAGCAGTTCTTC	CAWSVGLAGENEQFF
TRBJ1-1	.	TRBV6-4	.	TGTGCCAGCAGTGCGGGGTGGAACACTGAAGCTTTCTTT	CASSAGWNTEAFF
TRBJ1-1	.	TRBV5-1	few	TGCGCCAGCAGCCACGGGAACAGGGCGTACACTGAAGCTTTCTTT	CASSHGNRAYTEAFF
TRBJ2-5	TRBD2	TRBV9	.	TGTGCCAGCAGCGTTCGACTAGCGGGGGGGATGGAGACCCAGTACTTC	CASSVRLAGGMETQYF
TRBJ1-1	.	TRBV10-3	once	TGTGCCATCAGTGACAAACTTCCGGGAAGCGGCGACACTGAAGCTTTCTTT	CAISDKLPGSGDTEAFF
TRBJ1-2	.	TRBV6-5	few	TGTGCCAGCAGTTCCGTCGGGGTCTACACCTTC	CASSSVGVYTF
TRBJ1-1	.	TRBV5-6	.	TGTGCCAGCAGCTTGTTACGGGAGAACACTGAAGCTTTCTTT	CASSLLRENTEAFF
TRBJ1-4	TRBD1	TRBV18	.	TGTGCCAGCTCACCACCAACAGGGGAAGCGGGTGAAAAACTGTTTTTT	CASSPPTGEAGEKLFF
TRBJ2-3	TRBD2	TRBV28	.	TGTGCCAGCAGTCCGGGAGGGGTAGCAGATACGCAGTATTTT	CASSPGGVADTQYF
TRBJ1-6	TRBD1	TRBV7-2	.	TGTGCCAGCAGCTTGGCGCAATACAGGGGCTATAATTCACCCCTCCACTTT	CASSLAQYRGYNSPLHF
TRBJ2-5	TRBD2	TRBV5-4	.	TGTGCCAGCAGCTTGGCTCGGCGGGAGACTAAAGAGACCCAGTACTTC	CASSLARRETKETQYF
TRBJ2-7	.	TRBV11-2	.	TGTGCCAGCAGCTTTGAGGCGGGACAGATCTCCTACGAGCAGTACTTC	CASSFEAGQISYEQYF
TRBJ2-3	TRBD2	TRBV19	.	TGTGCCAGTAGTTTCTCCCCTAGCGGGAGCCCCTGGGCAGATACGCAGTATTTT	CASSFSPSGSPWADTQYF
TRBJ1-5	TRBD1	TRBV5-5	.	TGTGCCAGCAGCTCAACCCCAGGGGGGTGGGGCAATCAGCCCCAGCATTTT	CASSSTPGGWGNQPQHF
TRBJ2-1	.	TRBV10-2	.	TGCGCCAGCAGTGACGAGGGGCGGGGATCTAAGCAGTTCTTC	CASSDEGRGSKQFF
TRBJ2-1	TRBD2	TRBV18	.	TGTGCCAGCTCAGGACTAGGCGGGGAATCCTACAATGAGCAGTTCTTC	CASSGLGGESYNEQFF